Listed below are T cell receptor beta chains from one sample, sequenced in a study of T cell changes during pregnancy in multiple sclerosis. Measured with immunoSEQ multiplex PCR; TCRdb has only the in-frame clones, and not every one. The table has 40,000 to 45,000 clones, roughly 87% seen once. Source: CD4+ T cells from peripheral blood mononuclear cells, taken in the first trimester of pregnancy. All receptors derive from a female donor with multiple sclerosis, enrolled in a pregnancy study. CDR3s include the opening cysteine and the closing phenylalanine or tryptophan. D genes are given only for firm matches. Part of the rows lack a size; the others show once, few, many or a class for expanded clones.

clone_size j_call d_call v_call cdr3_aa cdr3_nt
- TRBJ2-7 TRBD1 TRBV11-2 CASSPDRGTYEQYF TGTGCCAGCAGCCCCGACAGGGGAACCTACGAGCAGTACTTC
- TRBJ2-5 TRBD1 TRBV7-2 CASSLAGQLQETQYF TGTGCCAGCAGCTTAGCGGGACAGCTACAAGAGACCCAGTACTTC
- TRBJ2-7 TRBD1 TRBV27 CASSSRTGTHEQYF TGTGCCAGCAGTTCACGGACAGGGACCCACGAGCAGTACTTC
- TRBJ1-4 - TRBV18 CASSGRTATNEKLFF TGTGCCAGCTCAGGACGGACAGCAACTAATGAAAAACTGTTTTTT
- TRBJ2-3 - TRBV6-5 CATHSPTDTQYF TGTGCCACTCACTCTCCCACAGATACGCAGTATTTT
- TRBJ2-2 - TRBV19 CASSFGGNTGELFF TGTGCCAGTAGTTTCGGAGGGAACACCGGGGAGCTGTTTTTT
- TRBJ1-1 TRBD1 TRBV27 CASRSNTGGSGEAFF TGTGCCAGCAGATCGAATACAGGGGGCAGTGGGGAAGCTTTCTTT
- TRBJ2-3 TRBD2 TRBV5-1 CASSLAGTSTDTQYF TGCGCCAGCAGCTTAGCGGGAACAAGCACAGATACGCAGTATTTT
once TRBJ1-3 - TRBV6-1 CASSAGNSENTIYF TGTGCCAGCAGTGCAGGGAATTCGGAAAACACCATATATTTT
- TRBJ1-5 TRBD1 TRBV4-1 CASSQDTGAGQPQHF TGCGCCAGCAGCCAAGATACAGGGGCGGGTCAGCCCCAGCATTTT
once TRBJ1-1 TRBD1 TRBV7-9 CASSAGQGMNTEAFF TGTGCCAGCAGCGCGGGACAGGGCATGAACACTGAAGCTTTCTTT
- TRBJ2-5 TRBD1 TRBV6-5 CASSRTGGETQYF TGTGCCAGCAGCCGGACAGGGGGGGAGACCCAGTACTTC
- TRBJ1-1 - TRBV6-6 CASSPRQESNTEAFF TGTGCCAGCAGCCCAAGACAGGAATCGAACACTGAAGCTTTCTTT
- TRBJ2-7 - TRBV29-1 CSVAFATGYEQYF TGCAGCGTTGCCTTTGCTACTGGCTACGAGCAGTACTTC
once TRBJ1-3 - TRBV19 CASSALGGTGNTIYF TGTGCCAGTTCCGCCCTCGGGGGTACTGGAAACACCATATATTTT
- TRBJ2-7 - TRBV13 CASSSGTFYEQYF TGTGCCAGCAGCTCCGGGACTTTCTACGAGCAGTACTTC
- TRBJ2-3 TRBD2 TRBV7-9 CASSLTSGRATDTQYF TGTGCCAGCAGCCTGACTAGCGGGAGGGCGACGGATACGCAGTATTTT
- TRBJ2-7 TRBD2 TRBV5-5 CASSPGLVMVPEQYF TGTGCCAGCAGCCCTGGACTAGTGATGGTGCCCGAGCAGTACTTC
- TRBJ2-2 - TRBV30 CARGMGLFTGELFF TGTGCCAGGGGGATGGGGCTCTTCACCGGGGAGCTGTTTTTT